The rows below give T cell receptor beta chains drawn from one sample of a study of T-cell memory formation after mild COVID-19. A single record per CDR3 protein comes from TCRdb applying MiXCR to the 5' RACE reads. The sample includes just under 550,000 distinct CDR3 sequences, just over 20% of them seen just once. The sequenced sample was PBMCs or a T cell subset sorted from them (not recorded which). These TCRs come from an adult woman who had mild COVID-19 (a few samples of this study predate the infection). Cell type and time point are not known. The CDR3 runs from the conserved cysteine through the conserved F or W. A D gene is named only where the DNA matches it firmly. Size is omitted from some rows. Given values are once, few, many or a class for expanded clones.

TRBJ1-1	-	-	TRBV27	CASSLSRVVAEAFF	TGTGCCAGCAGCCTATCGAGGGTGGTGGCTGAAGCTTTCTTT
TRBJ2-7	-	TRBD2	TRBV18	CASSPPLTSGGSYEQYF	TGTGCCAGCTCACCACCCTTGACTAGCGGGGGCTCCTACGAGCAGTACTTC
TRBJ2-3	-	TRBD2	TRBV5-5	CASSSTGLAGFTDTQYF	TGTGCCAGCAGCTCCACTGGACTAGCGGGGTTCACAGATACGCAGTATTTT
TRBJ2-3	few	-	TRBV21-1	CASSKVRAQPPDTDTQYF	TGTGCCAGCAGCAAAGTACGAGCACAGCCGCCTGACACAGATACGCAGTATTTT
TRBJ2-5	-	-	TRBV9	CASNPTGRETQYF	TGTGCCAGCAACCCGACAGGGAGGGAGACCCAGTACTTC
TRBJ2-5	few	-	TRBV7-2	CASRGGGAQETQYF	TGTGCCAGCAGGGGAGGAGGGGCCCAAGAGACCCAGTACTTC
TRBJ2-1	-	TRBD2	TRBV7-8	CASSLEPAGGNEQFF	TGTGCCAGCAGCTTAGAGCCAGCGGGAGGCAATGAGCAGTTCTTC
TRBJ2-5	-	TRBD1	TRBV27	CASRSRGRQETQYF	TGTGCCAGCCGTTCCAGGGGGCGCCAAGAGACCCAGTACTTC
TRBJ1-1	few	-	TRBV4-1	CASSQEVQDDETEAFF	TGCGCCAGCAGCCAAGAGGTCCAGGACGATGAGACTGAAGCTTTCTTT
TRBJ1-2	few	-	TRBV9	CASSVGLGEALNYGYTF	TGTGCCAGCAGCGTAGGTCTGGGGGAGGCCCTGAACTATGGCTACACCTTC
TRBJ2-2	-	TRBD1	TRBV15	CATSRKTGGPGELFF	TGTGCCACCAGCAGAAAGACAGGGGGGCCCGGGGAGCTGTTTTTT
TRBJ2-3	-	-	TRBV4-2	CASSQDLGTNTDTQYF	TGTGCCAGCAGCCAAGACCTGGGGACAAACACAGATACGCAGTATTTT
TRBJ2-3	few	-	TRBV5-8	CASSLPGGPSTDTQYF	TGTGCCAGCAGCTTGCCCGGAGGGCCTTCCACAGATACGCAGTATTTT
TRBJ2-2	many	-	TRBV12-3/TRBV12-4	CASSLVPGELFF	TGTGCCAGCAGCCTCGTCCCTGGGGAGCTGTTTTTT
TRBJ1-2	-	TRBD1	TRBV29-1	CSVEGGQARGYTF	TGCAGCGTTGAAGGCGGACAGGCCCGTGGCTACACCTTC
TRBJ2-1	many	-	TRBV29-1	CSVERGRAYNEQFF	TGCAGCGTTGAGAGAGGGCGGGCCTACAATGAGCAGTTCTTC
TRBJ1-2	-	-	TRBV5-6	CASSLYMGVYGYTF	TGTGCCAGCAGCCTGTACATGGGGGTTTATGGCTACACCTTC
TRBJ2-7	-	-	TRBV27	CASSFKGNSYEQYF	TGTGCCAGCAGTTTCAAGGGGAACTCCTACGAGCAGTACTTC
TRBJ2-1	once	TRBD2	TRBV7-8	CASSPASGRYNEQFF	TGTGCCAGCAGCCCAGCTAGCGGGAGGTATAATGAGCAGTTCTTC
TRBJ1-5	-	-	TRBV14	CASSHLFADGPQHF	TGTGCCAGCAGCCACCTGTTTGCGGACGGGCCCCAGCATTTT
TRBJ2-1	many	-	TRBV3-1	CASSQAGHYNEQFF	TGTGCCAGCAGCCAAGCGGGGCATTACAATGAGCAGTTCTTC
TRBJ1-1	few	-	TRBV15	CATSSPPGLRRTEAFF	TGTGCCACCAGCAGCCCCCCGGGCCTCCGGAGGACTGAAGCTTTCTTT
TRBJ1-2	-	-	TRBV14	CASSQAGGGYTF	TGTGCCAGCAGCCAAGCGGGAGGGGGCTACACCTTC
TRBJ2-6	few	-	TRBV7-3	CASSLTFSGAGANVLTF	TGTGCCAGCAGCTTGACTTTTTCTGGAGCTGGGGCCAACGTCCTGACTTTC
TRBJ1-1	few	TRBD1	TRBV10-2	CASNKGAPRGTEAFF	TGCGCCAGCAATAAGGGGGCACCGAGGGGCACTGAAGCTTTCTTT
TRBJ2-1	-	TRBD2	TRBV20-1	CSARAPRGGIYNEQFF	TGCAGTGCTAGAGCCCCTCGCGGGGGGATCTACAATGAGCAGTTCTTC
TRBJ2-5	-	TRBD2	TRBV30	CAWSQGLACETQYF	TGTGCCTGGTCCCAGGGACTAGCTTGTGAGACCCAGTACTTC
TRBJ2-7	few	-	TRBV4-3	CASSPLLSGYEQYF	TGCGCCAGCAGCCCACTCCTTAGCGGCTACGAGCAGTACTTC
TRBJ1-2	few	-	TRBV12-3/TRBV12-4	CASTQGINYGYTF	TGTGCCAGCACACAGGGCATCAACTATGGCTACACCTTC
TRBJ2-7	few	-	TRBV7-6	CASSLWRGEQYF	TGTGCCAGCAGCCTCTGGCGGGGCGAGCAGTACTTC
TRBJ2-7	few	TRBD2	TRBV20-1	CSARDALGLAGYEQYF	TGCAGTGCTAGAGATGCTTTGGGACTAGCGGGATACGAGCAGTACTTC
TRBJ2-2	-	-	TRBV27	CASTRYRPTGELFF	TGTGCCAGCACTAGATACAGACCCACCGGGGAGCTGTTTTTT
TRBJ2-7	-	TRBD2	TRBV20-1	CSAIRLAEGYEQYF	TGCAGTGCCATAAGACTAGCGGAGGGATACGAGCAGTACTTC
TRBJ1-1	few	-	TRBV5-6	CASSGVADGRYEAFF	TGTGCCAGCAGCGGGGTGGCGGATGGGAGGTATGAAGCTTTCTTT
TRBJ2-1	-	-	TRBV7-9	CASSPTGPPDYNEQFF	TGTGCCAGCAGCCCAACAGGGCCCCCAGACTACAATGAGCAGTTCTTC
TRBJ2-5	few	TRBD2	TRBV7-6	CASSLAGTSGVETQYF	TGTGCCAGCAGCTTAGCAGGGACTAGCGGGGTGGAGACCCAGTACTTC
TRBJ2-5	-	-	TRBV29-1	CSAPAGVETQYF	TGCAGCGCTCCCGCAGGGGTGGAGACCCAGTACTTC
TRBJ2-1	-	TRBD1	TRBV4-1	CASSQVGRGNHNEQFF	TGCGCCAGCAGCCAAGTCGGCAGGGGGAACCACAATGAGCAGTTCTTC
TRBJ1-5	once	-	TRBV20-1	CSASPWNQPQHF	TGCAGTGCTAGTCCCTGGAATCAGCCCCAGCATTTT
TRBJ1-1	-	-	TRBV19	CASSTLPSTRGMNTEAFF	TGTGCCAGTAGTACGCTCCCTTCGACAAGGGGAATGAACACTGAAGCTTTCTTT
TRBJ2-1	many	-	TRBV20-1	CSASLAGVGEQFF	TGCAGTGCTAGCCTAGCAGGTGTGGGTGAGCAGTTCTTC
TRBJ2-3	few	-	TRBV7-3	CASSRGGDRTDTQYF	TGTGCCAGCAGCCGCGGCGGGGATCGCACAGATACGCAGTATTTT
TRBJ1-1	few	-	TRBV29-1	CSVGGRGRTEAFF	TGCAGCGTTGGGGGGCGGGGTAGGACTGAAGCTTTCTTT
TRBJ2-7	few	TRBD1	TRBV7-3	CASSLSGTGQYEQYF	TGTGCCAGCAGCTTAAGCGGGACAGGGCAATACGAGCAGTACTTC
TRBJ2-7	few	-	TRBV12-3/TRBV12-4	CASQAPNYEQYF	TGTGCCAGTCAGGCCCCGAATTACGAGCAGTACTTC
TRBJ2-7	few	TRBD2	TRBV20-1	CSARLPLGLAGGDSYEQYF	TGCAGTGCTAGACTCCCCCTAGGACTAGCGGGAGGTGACTCCTACGAGCAGTACTTC
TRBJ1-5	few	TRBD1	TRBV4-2	CASSHLSGGLSNQPQHF	TGTGCCAGCAGCCATTTATCAGGGGGCTTGAGCAATCAGCCCCAGCATTTT
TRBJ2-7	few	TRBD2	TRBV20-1	CSALPQTSGKTYEQYF	TGCAGTGCTCTCCCGCAGACTAGCGGGAAAACCTACGAGCAGTACTTC
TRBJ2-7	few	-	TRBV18	CASSLQGGVPYEQYF	TGTGCCAGCTCACTTCAAGGGGGAGTACCCTACGAGCAGTACTTC
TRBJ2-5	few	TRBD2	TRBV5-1	CASSLEPGGGETQYF	TGCGCCAGCAGCTTGGAACCGGGGGGTGGCGAGACCCAGTACTTC
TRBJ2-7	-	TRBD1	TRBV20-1	CSARRRDRGSYEQYF	TGCAGTGCTCGCAGGAGGGACAGGGGCTCCTACGAGCAGTACTTC
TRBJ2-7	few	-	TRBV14	CASSQGWGYYEQYF	TGTGCCAGCAGCCAAGGGTGGGGATACTACGAGCAGTACTTC
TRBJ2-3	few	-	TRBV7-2	CASSSTLGLSPSTDTQYF	TGTGCCAGCAGCTCTACGCTCGGACTATCTCCTAGCACAGATACGCAGTATTTT
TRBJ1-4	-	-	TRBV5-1	CASMGSNEKLFF	TGCGCCAGCATGGGGAGTAATGAAAAACTGTTTTTT